This is a list of T cell receptor beta chains from one sample in a study of shared clonotypes between healthy human individuals. Sequencing was performed with immunoSEQ multiplex PCR; in TCRdb, only in-frame clones are kept and a portion is missing. The data hold some 2 million clones, with just under 95% observed a single time. The sequencing input was naive CD8+ T cells sorted from blood. These receptors came from a man aged 18 to 29 in good health. The CDR3 runs from the conserved cysteine through the conserved F or W. Each record gives: V gene, clone size, D gene, J gene, CDR3 protein, CDR3 DNA. A D gene is named only where the DNA matches it firmly. Some rows have no size entry. The others give once, few or many, or a class for an expanded clone.

TRBV5-3,-,TRBD2,TRBJ2-7,CARRDLRGAHSYEQYF,TGTGCCAGAAGGGACTTGCGGGGGGCGCACTCCTACGAGCAGTACTTC
TRBV5-1,-,TRBD1,TRBJ2-7,CASSWGGQGPYYEQYF,TGCGCCAGCAGCTGGGGGGGACAGGGTCCTTACTACGAGCAGTACTTC
TRBV5-6,-,-,TRBJ2-2,CASSLWGAGELFF,TGTGCCAGCAGCTTGTGGGGCGCCGGGGAGCTGTTTTTT
TRBV7-2,-,-,TRBJ1-3,CASSFGITSGNTIYF,TGTGCCAGCAGCTTCGGGATTACCTCTGGAAACACCATATATTTT
TRBV19,-,-,TRBJ1-1,CASSLLPGTYTEAFF,TGTGCCAGTAGTCTTCTACCCGGGACCTACACTGAAGCTTTCTTT
TRBV6-6,-,TRBD1,TRBJ1-2,CASNIQGASNYGYTF,TGTGCCAGCAATATTCAGGGGGCGTCTAACTATGGCTACACCTTC
TRBV10-3,-,TRBD1,TRBJ2-7,CAISEAGTGNTYEQYF,TGTGCCATCAGTGAAGCCGGGACAGGTAACACCTACGAGCAGTACTTC
TRBV27,-,TRBD1,TRBJ2-7,CASSSSSGTVTYEQYF,TGTGCCAGCAGTTCTTCCTCCGGGACAGTTACCTACGAGCAGTACTTC
TRBV5-4,-,TRBD2,TRBJ2-7,CASSWGAGAPYEQYF,TGTGCCAGCAGCTGGGGAGCGGGAGCCCCCTACGAGCAGTACTTC
TRBV9,-,-,TRBJ2-5,CASSPSGEETQYF,TGTGCCAGCAGCCCCTCCGGCGAAGAGACCCAGTACTTC
TRBV27,-,-,TRBJ2-7,CASSPGYEQYF,TGTGCCAGCAGTCCGGGGTACGAGCAGTACTTC
TRBV7-2,-,-,TRBJ2-7,CASSPFPAYEQYF,TGTGCCAGCAGCCCATTCCCGGCCTACGAGCAGTACTTC
TRBV10-1,once,TRBD2,TRBJ2-3,CASPDSGRSTDTQYF,TGCGCCAGCCCGGACAGCGGGAGGAGCACAGATACGCAGTATTTT
TRBV19,-,-,TRBJ2-2,CASDTANTGELFF,TGTGCCAGTGACACCGCGAACACCGGGGAGCTGTTTTTT
TRBV15,-,-,TRBJ2-1,CATSRDKVYGGLLNEQFF,TGTGCCACCAGCAGAGATAAGGTTTACGGCGGATTGCTGAATGAGCAGTTCTTC
TRBV27,-,-,TRBJ2-3,CASSSLLVGGTDTQYF,TGTGCCAGCAGTTCCCTTTTGGTTGGGGGCACAGATACGCAGTATTTT
TRBV27,-,-,TRBJ2-7,CASSQDPSSYEQYF,TGTGCCAGCAGTCAGGACCCTAGCTCCTACGAGCAGTACTTC
TRBV27,-,-,TRBJ1-2,CASSLNSQDLNYGYTF,TGTGCCAGCAGTTTAAATTCGCAGGACCTTAACTATGGCTACACCTTC
TRBV4-3,-,TRBD1,TRBJ2-7,CASSQDTGQNYEQYF,TGCGCCAGCAGCCAAGATACGGGACAGAACTACGAGCAGTACTTC
TRBV4-3,-,TRBD2,TRBJ2-7,CASSGLAGGSYEQYF,TGCGCCAGCAGCGGCCTAGCGGGAGGATCCTACGAGCAGTACTTC
TRBV28,-,-,TRBJ1-1,CASSFPSGRLNTEAFF,TGTGCCAGCAGTTTTCCCTCAGGGAGATTGAACACTGAAGCTTTCTTT
TRBV7-6,-,TRBD2,TRBJ2-7,CASSGGLGGYEQYF,TGTGCCAGCAGCGGTGGACTAGGTGGATACGAGCAGTACTTC
TRBV7-9,-,-,TRBJ1-5,CASSSLVGYNQPQHF,TGTGCCAGCAGCTCCTTAGTCGGGTACAATCAGCCCCAGCATTTT
TRBV9,-,-,TRBJ1-5,CASSVGLSNQPQHF,TGTGCCAGCAGCGTAGGACTAAGCAATCAGCCCCAGCATTTT
TRBV27,-,-,TRBJ2-1,CASSLGRGEQFF,TGTGCCAGCAGTTTAGGGCGGGGTGAGCAGTTCTTC
TRBV11-2,-,-,TRBJ2-1,CASSLDPGANNEQFF,TGTGCCAGCAGCTTAGATCCGGGAGCCAACAATGAGCAGTTCTTC
TRBV6-1,-,TRBD1,TRBJ1-5,CASSEGTGVNQPQHF,TGTGCCAGCAGTGAGGGGACAGGGGTTAATCAGCCCCAGCATTTT
TRBV4-1,-,-,TRBJ2-7,CASSPQGFYEQYF,TGCGCCAGCAGCCCCCAGGGCTTCTACGAGCAGTACTTC
TRBV9,-,-,TRBJ2-1,CASSVAGGPNEQFF,TGTGCCAGCAGCGTAGCGGGGGGCCCCAATGAGCAGTTCTTC
TRBV7-9,-,TRBD1,TRBJ1-1,CASSPTGSTEAFF,TGTGCCAGCAGCCCGACAGGGAGCACTGAAGCTTTCTTT
TRBV2,-,TRBD1,TRBJ1-3,CASSMTGAGNTIYF,TGTGCCAGCAGTATGACAGGGGCTGGAAACACCATATATTTT
TRBV10-2,-,TRBD2,TRBJ2-3,CASSEKRGVDTQYF,TGCGCCAGCAGTGAAAAGCGGGGCGTAGATACGCAGTATTTT
TRBV5-5,-,-,TRBJ2-5,CASSYGTQETQYF,TGTGCCAGCAGCTATGGAACGCAAGAGACCCAGTACTTC
TRBV10-2,-,TRBD1,TRBJ2-7,CASGWTGSVHEQYF,TGCGCCAGTGGATGGACAGGGAGCGTCCACGAGCAGTACTTC
TRBV7-9,-,-,TRBJ2-5,CASSLEFPQETQYF,TGTGCCAGCAGCTTGGAATTCCCGCAAGAGACCCAGTACTTC
TRBV25-1,-,-,TRBJ1-1,CASSAWTAQGTEAFF,TGTGCCAGCAGTGCCTGGACAGCCCAGGGAACTGAAGCTTTCTTT